This T cell receptor (beta chain) originates from a study of low-dose radiotherapy and immunotherapy resistance in tumors. CDR1 MDHEN and CDR2 SYDVKM come from the germline V gene. CDR3 length equals 16 residues. The germline V and J ends were trimmed by 4 bases and 1 base, with 14 bases remaining between them. Sample time point: before trial treatment. Nivolumab, ipilimumab, aspirin, low-dose cyclophosphamide and low-dose radiotherapy were given to donors. This clonotype has ten or more counts. cDNA synthesis used a TRAV/TRBV-specific primer set for both chains. Both a constant-region primer and a V-primer adapter served to amplify TCRs across 15 to 25 PCR cycles. A single record per CDR3 protein comes from TCRdb applying MiXCR to the reads. The table shows 85,000 to 95,000 distinct CDR3 sequences, with just under 9.5% occurring only once.

The clonotype originates from a male donor with prostate cancer. The chain has TRBV28 and TRBJ2-1; possible D gene TRBD1, 6 bases. This material consisted of PBMCs, taken before treatment. The CDR3 loop reads CASSSMTGGSYNEQFF. The CDR3 region has the DNA TGTGCCAGCAGTTCGATGACAGGCGGTTCCTACAATGAGCAGTTCTTC.